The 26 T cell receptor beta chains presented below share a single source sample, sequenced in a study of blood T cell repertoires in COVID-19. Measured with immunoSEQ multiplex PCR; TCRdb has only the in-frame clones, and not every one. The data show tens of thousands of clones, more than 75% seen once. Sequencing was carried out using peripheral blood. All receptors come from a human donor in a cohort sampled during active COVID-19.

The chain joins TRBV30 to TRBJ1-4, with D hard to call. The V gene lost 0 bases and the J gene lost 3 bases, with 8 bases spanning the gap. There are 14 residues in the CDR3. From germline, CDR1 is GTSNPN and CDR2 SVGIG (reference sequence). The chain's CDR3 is CAWSVGGSNEKLFF. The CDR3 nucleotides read TGTGCCTGGAGTGTGGGCGGGTCTAATGAAAAACTGTTTTTT.

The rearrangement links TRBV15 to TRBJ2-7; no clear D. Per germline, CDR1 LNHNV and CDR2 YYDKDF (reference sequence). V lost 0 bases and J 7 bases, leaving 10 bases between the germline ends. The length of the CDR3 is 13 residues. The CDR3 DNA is TGTGCCACCAGCAGAGAGGCGGATAGGGAGCAGTACTTC. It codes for CATSREADREQYF.

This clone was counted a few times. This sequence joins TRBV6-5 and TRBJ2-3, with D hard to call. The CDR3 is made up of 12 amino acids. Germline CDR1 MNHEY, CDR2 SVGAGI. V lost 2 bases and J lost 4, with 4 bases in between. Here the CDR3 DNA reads TGTGCCAGCAGTTACGGCCCAGATACGCAGTATTTT. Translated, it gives CASSYGPDTQYF.

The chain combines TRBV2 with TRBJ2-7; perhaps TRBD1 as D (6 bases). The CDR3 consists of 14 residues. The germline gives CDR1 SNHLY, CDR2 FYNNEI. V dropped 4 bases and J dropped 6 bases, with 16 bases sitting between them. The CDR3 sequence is CASSVTQGSAEQYF. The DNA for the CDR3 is TGTGCCAGCAGTGTCACTCAGGGGTCGGCCGAGCAGTACTTC. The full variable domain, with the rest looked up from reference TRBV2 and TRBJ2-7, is EPEVTQTPSHQVTQMGQEVILRCVPISNHLYFYWYRQILGQKVEFLVSFYNNEISEKSEIFDDQFSVERPDGSNFTLKIRSTKLEDSAMYFCASSVTQGSAEQYFGPGTRLTVT.

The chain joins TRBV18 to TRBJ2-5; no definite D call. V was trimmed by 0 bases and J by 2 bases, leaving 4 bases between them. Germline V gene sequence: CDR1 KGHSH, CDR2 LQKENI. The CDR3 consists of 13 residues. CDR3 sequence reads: CASSPPYQETQYF. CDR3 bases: TGTGCCAGCTCACCACCGTATCAAGAGACCCAGTACTTC.

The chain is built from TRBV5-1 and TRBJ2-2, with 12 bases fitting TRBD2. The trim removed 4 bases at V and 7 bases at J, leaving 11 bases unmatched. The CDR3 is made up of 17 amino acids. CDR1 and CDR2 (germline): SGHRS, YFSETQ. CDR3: CASSPGLAGILNGELFF. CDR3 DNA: TGCGCCAGCAGCCCTGGACTAGCGGGAATTTTGAACGGGGAGCTGTTTTTT.

Here the CDR3 reads CASSPREPASTGELFF. CDR3 coding DNA: TGTGCCAGCTCACCCCGGGAACCTGCGAGCACCGGGGAGCTGTTTTTT. The chain is built from TRBV18 and TRBJ2-2, with a possible D match to TRBD2 (5 bases). CDR1 KGHSH and CDR2 LQKENI come from the germline V gene. The CDR3 extends over 16 amino acids. V shed 3 bases and J shed 4 bases, with 15 bases lying between them.

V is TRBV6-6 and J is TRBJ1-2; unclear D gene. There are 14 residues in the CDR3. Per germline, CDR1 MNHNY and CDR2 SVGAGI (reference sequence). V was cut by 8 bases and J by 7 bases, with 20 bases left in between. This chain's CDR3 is CASLESGSRGGYTF. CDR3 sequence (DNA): TGTGCCAGCCTAGAATCGGGTTCACGAGGTGGCTACACCTTC.

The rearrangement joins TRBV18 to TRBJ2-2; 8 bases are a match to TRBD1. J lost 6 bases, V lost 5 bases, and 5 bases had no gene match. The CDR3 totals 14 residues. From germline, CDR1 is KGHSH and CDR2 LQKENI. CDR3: CASSTLDRAGELFF. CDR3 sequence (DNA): TGTGCCAGCTCAACCCTGGACAGGGCCGGGGAGCTGTTTTTT.

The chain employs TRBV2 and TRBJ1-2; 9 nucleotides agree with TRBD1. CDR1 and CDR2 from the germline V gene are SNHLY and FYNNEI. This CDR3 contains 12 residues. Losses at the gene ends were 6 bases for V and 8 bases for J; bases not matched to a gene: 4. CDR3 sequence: CASRLDRGGYTF. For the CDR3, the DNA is TGTGCCAGCAGGTTGGACAGGGGAGGCTACACCTTC.

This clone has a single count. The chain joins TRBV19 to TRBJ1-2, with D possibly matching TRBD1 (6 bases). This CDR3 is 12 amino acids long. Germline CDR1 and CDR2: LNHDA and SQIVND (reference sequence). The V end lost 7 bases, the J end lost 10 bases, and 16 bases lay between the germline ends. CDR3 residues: CASKDTGRAYTF. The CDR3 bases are TGTGCCAGTAAGGACACAGGGAGAGCCTACACCTTC.

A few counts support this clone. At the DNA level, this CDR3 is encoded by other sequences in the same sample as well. The DNA of the CDR3 is TGTGCCAGTAGTATCACACAGGGATCTGGCTACACCTTC. Protein: CASSITQGSGYTF. This chain connects TRBV19 to TRBJ1-2; D possibly corresponds to TRBD1 (6 bases). The CDR3 length is 13 residues. Trimming removed 3 bases at V and 7 bases at J, with 12 bases between. The germline V gene encodes CDR1 LNHDA and CDR2 SQIVND (reference sequence).

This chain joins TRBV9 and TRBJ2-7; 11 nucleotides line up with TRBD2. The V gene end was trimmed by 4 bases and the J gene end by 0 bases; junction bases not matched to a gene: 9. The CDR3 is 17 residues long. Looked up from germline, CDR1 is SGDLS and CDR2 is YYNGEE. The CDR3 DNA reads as TGTGCCAGCAGCCCCTCACTAGCGGGAGCCGGCTCCTACGAGCAGTACTTC. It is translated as CASSPSLAGAGSYEQYF.

CDR3 coding DNA: TGTGCCACCAGAGCGGACAGGGGGCTCCAAGAGACCCAGTACTTC. Amino acids: CATRADRGLQETQYF. The rearrangement uses TRBV15 and TRBJ2-5; 11 bases fit TRBD1. Trimming removed 6 bases from V and 1 base from J; junction bases left unmatched: 4. The V gene's germline CDR1 is LNHNV and CDR2 YYDKDF (reference sequence). This CDR3 is built from 15 residues.

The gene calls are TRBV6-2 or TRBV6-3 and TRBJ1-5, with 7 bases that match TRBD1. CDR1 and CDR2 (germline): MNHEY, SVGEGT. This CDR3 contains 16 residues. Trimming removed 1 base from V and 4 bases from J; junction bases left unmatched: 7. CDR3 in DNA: TGTGCCAGCAGTTACTGGGGACAGCGACCGAATCAGCCCCAGCATTTT. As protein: CASSYWGQRPNQPQHF.

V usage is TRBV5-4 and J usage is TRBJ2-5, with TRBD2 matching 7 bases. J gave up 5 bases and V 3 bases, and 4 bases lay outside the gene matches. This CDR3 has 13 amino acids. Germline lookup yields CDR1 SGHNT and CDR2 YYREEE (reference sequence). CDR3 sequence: CASSSGLRETQYF. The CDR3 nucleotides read TGTGCCAGCAGCTCGGGACTACGCGAGACCCAGTACTTC. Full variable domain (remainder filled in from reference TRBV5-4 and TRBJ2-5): ETGVTQSPTHLIKTRGQQVTLRCSSQSGHNTVSWYQQALGQGPQFIFQYYREEENGRGNFPPRFSGLQFPNYSSELNVNALELDDSALYLCASSSGLRETQYFGPGTRLLVL.

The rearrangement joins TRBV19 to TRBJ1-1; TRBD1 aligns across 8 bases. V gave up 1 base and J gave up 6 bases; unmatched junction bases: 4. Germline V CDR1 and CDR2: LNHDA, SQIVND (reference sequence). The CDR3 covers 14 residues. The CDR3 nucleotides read TGTGCCAGTAGTATAGTCACAGGGGGGTCTGAAGCTTTCTTT. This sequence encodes CASSIVTGGSEAFF.

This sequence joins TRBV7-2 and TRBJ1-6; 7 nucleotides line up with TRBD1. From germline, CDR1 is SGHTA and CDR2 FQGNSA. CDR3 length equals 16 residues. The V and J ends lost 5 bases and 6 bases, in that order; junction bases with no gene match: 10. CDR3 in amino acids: CASSRLSGTVNSPLHF. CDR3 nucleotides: TGTGCCAGCAGCAGGTTGTCCGGGACAGTTAATTCACCCCTCCACTTT.

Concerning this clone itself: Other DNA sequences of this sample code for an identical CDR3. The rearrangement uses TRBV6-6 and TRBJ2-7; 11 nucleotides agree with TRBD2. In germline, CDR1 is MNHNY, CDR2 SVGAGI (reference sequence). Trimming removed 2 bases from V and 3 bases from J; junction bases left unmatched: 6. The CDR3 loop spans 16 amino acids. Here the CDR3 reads CASSYPTSGKVYEQYF. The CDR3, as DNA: TGTGCCAGCAGTTACCCGACTAGCGGGAAGGTCTACGAGCAGTACTTC.

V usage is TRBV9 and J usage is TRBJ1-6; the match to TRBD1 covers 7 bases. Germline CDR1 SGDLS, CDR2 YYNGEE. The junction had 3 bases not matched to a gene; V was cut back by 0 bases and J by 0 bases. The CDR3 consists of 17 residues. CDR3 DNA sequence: TGTGCCAGCAGCGTAGGGGACAGTAGCTCCTATAATTCACCCCTCCACTTT. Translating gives CASSVGDSSSYNSPLHF.

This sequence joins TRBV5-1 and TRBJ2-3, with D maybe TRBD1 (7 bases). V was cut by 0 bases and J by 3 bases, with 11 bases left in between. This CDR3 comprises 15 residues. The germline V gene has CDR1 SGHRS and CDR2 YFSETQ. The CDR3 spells CASSLAQGGTDTQYF. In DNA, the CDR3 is TGCGCCAGCAGCTTGGCCCAGGGGGGAACAGATACGCAGTATTTT.

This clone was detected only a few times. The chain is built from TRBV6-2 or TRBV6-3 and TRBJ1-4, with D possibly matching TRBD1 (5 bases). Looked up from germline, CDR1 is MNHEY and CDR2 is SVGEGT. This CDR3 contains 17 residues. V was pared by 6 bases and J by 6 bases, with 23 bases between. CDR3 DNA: TGTGCCAGCAGCCCTCCCAGGTTTCTGGGGGGGGATGAAAAACTGTTTTTT. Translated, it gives CASSPPRFLGGDEKLFF.

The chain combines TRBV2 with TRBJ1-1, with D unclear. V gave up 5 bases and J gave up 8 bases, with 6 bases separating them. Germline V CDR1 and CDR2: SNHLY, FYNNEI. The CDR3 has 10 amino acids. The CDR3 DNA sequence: TGTGCCAGCAGTACAGTAGAAGCTTTCTTT. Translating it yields CASSTVEAFF.

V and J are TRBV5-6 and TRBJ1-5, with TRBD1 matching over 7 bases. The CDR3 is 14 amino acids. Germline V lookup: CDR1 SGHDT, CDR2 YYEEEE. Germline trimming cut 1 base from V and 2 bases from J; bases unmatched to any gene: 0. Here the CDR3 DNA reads TGTGCCAGCAGCTTGACAGGGGGCAATCAGCCCCAGCATTTT. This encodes CASSLTGGNQPQHF.

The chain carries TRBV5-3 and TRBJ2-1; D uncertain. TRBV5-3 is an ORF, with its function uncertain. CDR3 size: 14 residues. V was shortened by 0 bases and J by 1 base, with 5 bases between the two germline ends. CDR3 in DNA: TGTGCCAGAAGCTTGGACAGTTCCTACAATGAGCAGTTCTTC. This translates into CARSLDSSYNEQFF.

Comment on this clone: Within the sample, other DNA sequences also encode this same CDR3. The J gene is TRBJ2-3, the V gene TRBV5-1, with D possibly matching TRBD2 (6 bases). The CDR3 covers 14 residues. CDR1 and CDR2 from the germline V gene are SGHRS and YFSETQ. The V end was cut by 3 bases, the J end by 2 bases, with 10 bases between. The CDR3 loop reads CASSSGDSTDTQYF. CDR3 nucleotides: TGCGCCAGCAGCTCTGGGGACTCCACAGATACGCAGTATTTT.